This TCR beta chain was identified in a study of T cell changes during pregnancy in multiple sclerosis. This clone was picked up one time. Profiling relied on immunoSEQ multiplex PCR, and the TCRdb table lists in-frame clones only, not all of them. Of roughly 48,000 clones listed, roughly 92% are singletons. The germline V gene has CDR1 GTSNPN and CDR2 SVGIG (reference sequence). The CDR3 is made up of 16 amino acids. V lost 2 bases and J 2 bases, leaving 18 bases between the germline ends. The sample here was CD4+ T cells from peripheral blood mononuclear cells, taken in the third trimester of pregnancy. This clonotype was sampled from a female donor with multiple sclerosis, enrolled in a pregnancy study. The chain recombines TRBV30 with TRBJ2-5; weak D call: TRBD2 (5 bases). The DNA of the CDR3 is TGTGCCTGGAGTACCAAATTCGGACTTCCACAAGAGACCCAGTACTTC. Translating gives CAWSTKFGLPQETQYF.